One sample yielded the 26 T cell receptor beta chains listed below, sequenced in a study of blood T cell repertoires in COVID-19. Assay used: immunoSEQ multiplex PCR; TCRdb lists only in-frame clones, some missing. The table has about 80,000 clones, around nine tenths seen once; the top ten hold nearly 5%. Input material: peripheral blood. These receptors were obtained from a woman of 80 years or more with active or convalescent COVID-19.

This rearrangement joins TRBV6-2 or TRBV6-3 to TRBJ2-7; 9 nucleotides match TRBD2. The germline V gene encodes CDR1 MNHEY and CDR2 SVGEGT. V was pared by 5 bases and J by 5 bases, with 10 bases of the junction left unmatched. CDR3 length: 15 amino acids. CDR3 bases: TGTGCCAGCAGTCCCGACGGGGCTAGCGGGAACGAGCAGTACTTC. Protein product: CASSPDGASGNEQYF.

The V and J genes are TRBV19 and TRBJ2-1; 8 nucleotides line up with TRBD2. This CDR3 is built from 17 residues. The trim removed 1 base at V and 8 bases at J, leaving 13 bases unmatched. Germline assignment: CDR1 LNHDA and CDR2 SQIVND (reference sequence). The CDR3 protein is CASSIVPFSGIGDEQFF. CDR3 coding DNA: TGTGCCAGTAGTATAGTCCCCTTTAGCGGGATTGGAGATGAGCAGTTCTTC.

This clone has only a few counts. The chain has TRBV28 and TRBJ1-2, with D hard to call. Deletions cut 3 bases from V and 10 bases from J, with 12 bases between. The CDR3 runs 12 residues. Germline-derived CDR1 and CDR2 are MDHEN and SYDVKM. The CDR3 nucleotides are TGTGCCAGCAGTTTCGGGTCGGTCGACTACACCTTC. It codes for CASSFGSVDYTF.

The rearrangement links TRBV18 to TRBJ2-3, with D tentatively TRBD2 (5 bases). The V end lost 2 bases, the J end lost 0 bases, and 9 bases lay between the germline ends. The CDR3 consists of 15 residues. Germline CDR1 and CDR2: KGHSH and LQKENI. The DNA of the CDR3 is TGTGCCAGCTCACCAATAAGCGGAAGCACAGATACGCAGTATTTT. Residues: CASSPISGSTDTQYF.

The rearrangement links TRBV19 to TRBJ2-6; 8 positions agree with TRBD1. Germline CDR1 LNHDA, CDR2 SQIVND (reference sequence). CDR3 length: 16 amino acids. V shed 3 bases, J shed 2 bases, and the junction held 3 bases outside the gene matches. The CDR3 bases are TGTGCCAGTAGTATCAAACAGGGGGCTGGGGCCAACGTCCTGACTTTC. Translation: CASSIKQGAGANVLTF.

The rearrangement uses TRBV6-1 and TRBJ1-5, with a possible D match to TRBD1 (5 bases). The germline V and J ends were trimmed by 2 bases and 10 bases, with 18 bases remaining between them. Germline V gene lookup returns CDR1 MNHNS and CDR2 SASEGT. CDR3 size: 15 residues. CDR3 nucleotides: TGTGCCAGCAGTGAACCCCTTTTGCAGGGCCCACCCCAGCATTTT. It yields the protein CASSEPLLQGPPQHF.

The gene calls are TRBV19 and TRBJ2-1; D remains ambiguous. The germline V and J ends were trimmed by 7 bases and 0 bases, with 10 bases remaining between them. CDR1 and CDR2 from the germline V gene are LNHDA and SQIVND (reference sequence). The CDR3 runs to 14 residues. CDR3 DNA sequence: TGTGCCAGTAAGAGGCAGAGCTCCTACAATGAGCAGTTCTTC. Translated: CASKRQSSYNEQFF.

Only a few counts were recorded for this clone. This chain uses TRBV28 with TRBJ2-7; possible D gene TRBD2, 7 bases. V gave up 6 bases and J gave up 0 bases, with 15 bases separating them. This CDR3 region has 15 residues. CDR1 and CDR2 from the germline V gene are MDHEN and SYDVKM. Written as DNA, the CDR3 is TGTGCCAGCAGGGAGGGGGGGGCCCTCTCCTACGAGCAGTACTTC. As protein: CASREGGALSYEQYF.

J is TRBJ2-1 and V is TRBV18, with TRBD2 matching 10 bases. The CDR3 is made up of 14 amino acids. Per the germline V gene, CDR1 is KGHSH and CDR2 is LQKENI. The ends lost 4 bases at V and 4 bases at J; junction bases unmatched: 1. The CDR3 loop is CASSLGLAYNEQFF. CDR3 sequence (DNA): TGTGCCAGCTCACTGGGACTAGCGTACAATGAGCAGTTCTTC.

This chain connects TRBV5-1 to TRBJ2-5; 8 nucleotides align to TRBD1. Germline V gene sequence: CDR1 SGHRS, CDR2 YFSETQ. The CDR3 loop spans 15 amino acids. Trimming removed 1 base from V and 3 bases from J; junction bases left unmatched: 5. CDR3 sequence (DNA): TGCGCCAGCAGCTTGCGTCACAGGGGGAAAGAGACCCAGTACTTC. Translation gives CASSLRHRGKETQYF.

The chain uses TRBV19 and TRBJ2-5, with 11 bases aligning to TRBD2. J was trimmed by 5 bases and V by 4 bases; bases with no gene match: 12. The CDR3 is made up of 17 amino acids. Germline-derived CDR1 and CDR2 are LNHDA and SQIVND (reference sequence). The CDR3 sequence is CASSRSSGGHLQETQYF. The CDR3 nucleotides are TGTGCCAGTAGTAGGTCTAGCGGGGGGCACCTCCAGGAGACCCAGTACTTC.

This rearrangement joins TRBV28 to TRBJ2-1, with TRBD1 identical over 9 bases. With 6 bases clipped from V and 9 bases from J, the junction kept 15 bases outside the gene matches. CDR1 is MDHEN, CDR2 SYDVKM, per germline. CDR3 size: 16 residues. CDR3 bases: TGTGCCAGCAGCCTGGGACAGGGAGTCCACAAGGGTGAGCAGTTCTTC. Translation gives CASSLGQGVHKGEQFF. Using reference TRBV28 and TRBJ2-1 for the parts outside the CDR3, the full variable domain is DVKVTQSSRYLVKRTGEKVFLECVQDMDHENMFWYRQDPGLGLRLIYFSYDVKMKEKGDIPEGYSVSREKKERFSLILESASTNQTSMYLCASSLGQGVHKGEQFFGPGTRLTVL.

The J gene is TRBJ2-7, the V gene TRBV6-2 or TRBV6-3; 12 bases align to TRBD2. CDR1 is MNHEY and CDR2 is SVGEGT in the germline V gene. V gave up 0 bases and J gave up 5 bases; unmatched junction bases: 11. This CDR3 has 18 amino acids. The DNA for the CDR3 is TGTGCCAGCAGTTACTCCCCTCTGACTAGCGGGAGCCGGGACGAGCAGTACTTC. It codes for CASSYSPLTSGSRDEQYF.

V gene TRBV3-1 (or the pseudogene TRBV3-2) combines with J gene TRBJ2-2; D call uncertain. The germline V and J ends were trimmed by 2 bases and 5 bases, with 12 bases remaining between them. Germline V gene lookup returns CDR1 LGHDT and CDR2 YNNKEL (reference sequence). There are 15 residues in the CDR3. The DNA for the CDR3 is TGTGCCAGCAGCCAAATGGGCCTTGGGACCGGGGAGCTGTTTTTT. Amino acids: CASSQMGLGTGELFF.

The chain uses TRBV9 and TRBJ2-5; D ambiguous. CDR3 length equals 16 residues. In germline, CDR1 is SGDLS, CDR2 YYNGEE. V lost 0 bases to trimming and J lost 0 bases, with 12 bases between them. CDR3 in DNA: TGTGCCAGCAGCGTAGGGGCAGCCTCCTACCAAGAGACCCAGTACTTC. Its translation: CASSVGAASYQETQYF. The full variable domain, rest sourced from reference TRBV9 and TRBJ2-5, is DSGVTQTPKHLITATGQRVTLRCSPRSGDLSVYWYQQSLDQGLQFLIQYYNGEERAKGNILERFSAQQFPDLHSELNLSSLELGDSALYFCASSVGAASYQETQYFGPGTRLLVL.

V and J are TRBV18 and TRBJ1-6, with 8 positions matching TRBD1. J lost 3 bases, V lost 8 bases, and 9 bases had no gene match. The CDR3 is 16 residues long. Looked up from germline, CDR1 is KGHSH and CDR2 is LQKENI. CDR3 in DNA: TGTGCCAGCCGTCCTGAGACAGGGGTCTATAATTCACCCCTCCACTTT. Translation: CASRPETGVYNSPLHF.

The chain is built from TRBV5-8 and TRBJ2-3; the D gene is possibly TRBD2 (6 bases). V gave up 4 bases and J gave up 0 bases, with 15 bases separating them. The CDR3 sequence is 16 residues long. Germline-derived CDR1 and CDR2 are SGHTS and YDEGEE. CDR3 sequence (DNA): TGTGCCAGCAGCCGGACCGGGACTCAAAGCACAGATACGCAGTATTTT. Its protein product is CASSRTGTQSTDTQYF. Based on the CDR3 plus reference TRBV5-8 and TRBJ2-3, the full variable domain is EAGVTQSPTHLIKTRGQQATLRCSPISGHTSVYWYQQALGLGLQFLLWYDEGEERNRGNFPPRFSGRQFPNYSSELNVNALELEDSALYLCASSRTGTQSTDTQYFGPGTRLTVL.

This chain uses TRBV2 with TRBJ2-1; TRBD2 agrees at 13 bases. The germline CDR1 and CDR2 sequences are SNHLY and FYNNEI. CDR3 length equals 16 residues. The V gene end was trimmed by 6 bases and the J gene end by 8 bases; junction bases not matched to a gene: 10. The CDR3 DNA follows: TGTGCCAGCAGAAAACTAGCGGGGGGGCCTCGGGATGAGCAGTTCTTC. Translating gives CASRKLAGGPRDEQFF.

CDR3 amino acids: CASSLSGGWGGELFF. CDR3 DNA sequence: TGTGCCAGCAGTTTATCCGGGGGATGGGGCGGGGAGCTGTTTTTT. The rearrangement uses TRBV28 and TRBJ2-2, with D perhaps TRBD2 (6 bases). Germline V lookup: CDR1 MDHEN, CDR2 SYDVKM. The CDR3 length is 15 residues. The germline V and J ends were trimmed by 1 base and 7 bases, with 13 bases remaining between them. Based on the CDR3 plus reference TRBV28 and TRBJ2-2, the full variable domain is DVKVTQSSRYLVKRTGEKVFLECVQDMDHENMFWYRQDPGLGLRLIYFSYDVKMKEKGDIPEGYSVSREKKERFSLILESASTNQTSMYLCASSLSGGWGGELFFGEGSRLTVL.

This clone was recorded once. The rearrangement uses TRBV30 and TRBJ1-1; 7 bases align to TRBD1. This CDR3 is built from 12 residues. Germline CDR1 GTSNPN, CDR2 SVGIG (reference sequence). The V gene end was trimmed by 3 bases and the J gene end by 4 bases; junction bases not matched to a gene: 2. Here the CDR3 DNA reads TGTGCCTGGAGCACAGGGGTCACTGAAGCTTTCTTT. This codes for CAWSTGVTEAFF.

The chain has TRBV19 and TRBJ1-1, with 7 bases that match TRBD1. CDR1 and CDR2 from the germline V gene are LNHDA and SQIVND (reference sequence). Trimming removed 2 bases from V and 11 bases from J; junction bases left unmatched: 8. The CDR3 contains 13 residues. CDR3 protein: CASSISGGGQAFF. The DNA of the CDR3 is TGTGCCAGTAGTATAAGTGGAGGGGGCCAGGCTTTCTTT.

The rearrangement joins TRBV5-1 to TRBJ2-7, with 8 positions matching TRBD1. Trimming removed 1 base from V and 3 bases from J; junction bases left unmatched: 6. Germline CDR1 SGHRS, CDR2 YFSETQ. The CDR3 contains 15 residues. As DNA, the CDR3 is TGCGCCAGCAGCTTGATTGGACAGGGAGACTACGAGCAGTACTTC. Translation: CASSLIGQGDYEQYF.

The rearrangement links TRBV5-1 to TRBJ1-1, with 7 positions matching TRBD1. Germline V CDR1 and CDR2: SGHRS, YFSETQ. This CDR3 is built from 15 residues. The V gene end was trimmed by 3 bases and the J gene end by 6 bases; junction bases not matched to a gene: 11. CDR3 in amino acids: CASSSRDRGSPEAFF. CDR3 DNA sequence: TGCGCCAGCAGCTCGAGGGACAGAGGGAGCCCTGAAGCTTTCTTT.

This chain connects TRBV6-1 to TRBJ2-2; D might be TRBD2 (6 bases). This CDR3 spans 17 amino acids. Germline V gene sequence: CDR1 MNHNS, CDR2 SASEGT. V was shortened by 3 bases and J by 1 base, with 15 bases between the two germline ends. The CDR3: CASSDLRLALNTGELFF. The CDR3 coding sequence is TGTGCCAGCAGTGACTTACGGCTAGCGTTGAACACCGGGGAGCTGTTTTTT.

The rearrangement links TRBV11-2 to TRBJ2-1; 8 bases match TRBD2. Germline values: CDR1 SGHAT, CDR2 FQNNGV. V dropped 4 bases and J dropped 4; count of bases not matched to a gene: 9. This CDR3 has 16 residues. The CDR3 DNA sequence: TGTGCCAGCAGCTCGCCCGGGAGGGCCAGATACAATGAGCAGTTCTTC. This translates into CASSSPGRARYNEQFF.

Comments on this clone: The junction shows a germline mismatch at one end, possibly a read error. Within the sample, other DNA sequences also encode this same CDR3. The V and J genes are TRBV6-6 and TRBJ1-1, with D tentatively TRBD1 (5 bases). The CDR3 is 14 residues long. Germline assignment: CDR1 MNHNY and CDR2 SVGAGI (reference sequence). The CDR3 is CASSLLTGNTEAFF. CDR3 bases: TGTGCTAGCAGTTTGCTTACAGGGAACACTGAAGCTTTCTTT.